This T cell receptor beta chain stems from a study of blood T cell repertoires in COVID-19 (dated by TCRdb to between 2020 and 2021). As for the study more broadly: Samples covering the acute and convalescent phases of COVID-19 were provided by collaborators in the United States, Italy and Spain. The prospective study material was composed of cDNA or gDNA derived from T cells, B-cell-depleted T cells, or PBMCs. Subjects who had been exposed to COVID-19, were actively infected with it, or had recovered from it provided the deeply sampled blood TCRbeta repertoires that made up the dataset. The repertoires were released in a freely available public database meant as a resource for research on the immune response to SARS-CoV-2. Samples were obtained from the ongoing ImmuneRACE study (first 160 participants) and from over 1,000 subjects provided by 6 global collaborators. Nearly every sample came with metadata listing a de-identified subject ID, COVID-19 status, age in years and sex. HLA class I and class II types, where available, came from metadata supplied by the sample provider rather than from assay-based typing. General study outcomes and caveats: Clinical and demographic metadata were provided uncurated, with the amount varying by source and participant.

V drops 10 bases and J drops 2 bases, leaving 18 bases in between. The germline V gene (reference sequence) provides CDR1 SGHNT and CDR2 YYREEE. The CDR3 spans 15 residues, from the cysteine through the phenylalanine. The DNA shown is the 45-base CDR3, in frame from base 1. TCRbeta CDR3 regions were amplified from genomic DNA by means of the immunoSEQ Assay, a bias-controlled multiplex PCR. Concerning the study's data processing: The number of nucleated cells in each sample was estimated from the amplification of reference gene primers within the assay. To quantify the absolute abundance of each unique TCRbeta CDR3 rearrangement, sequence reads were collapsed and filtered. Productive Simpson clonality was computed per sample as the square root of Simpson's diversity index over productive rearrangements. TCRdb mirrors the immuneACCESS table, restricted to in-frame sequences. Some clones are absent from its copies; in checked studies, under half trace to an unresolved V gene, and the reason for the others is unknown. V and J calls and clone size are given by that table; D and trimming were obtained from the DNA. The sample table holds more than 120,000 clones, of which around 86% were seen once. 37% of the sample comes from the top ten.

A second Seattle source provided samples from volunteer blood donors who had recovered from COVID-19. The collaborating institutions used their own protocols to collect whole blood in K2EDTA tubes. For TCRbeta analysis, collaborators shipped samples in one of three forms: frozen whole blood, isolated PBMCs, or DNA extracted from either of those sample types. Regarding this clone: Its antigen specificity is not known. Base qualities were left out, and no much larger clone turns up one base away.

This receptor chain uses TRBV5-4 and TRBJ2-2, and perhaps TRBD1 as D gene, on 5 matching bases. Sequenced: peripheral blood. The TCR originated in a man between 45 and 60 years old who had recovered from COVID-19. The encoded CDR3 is CALKSEGANTGELFF. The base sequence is TGTGCCCTTAAGTCAGAAGGGGCCAACACCGGGGAGCTGTTTTTT.